These T cell receptor beta chains were read from a single sample in a study of cytomegalovirus exposure and HLA in healthy donors. Sequenced by immunoSEQ multiplex PCR; TCRdb stores in-frame clones only, minus some. The table lists approximately 200,000 clones, roughly four fifths of them singletons. The specimen was PBMCs. Every receptor here comes from a woman in her twenties or thirties in good health and CMV-seropositive. Both conserved end residues are part of each CDR3. D genes are given only for firm matches. The size of a clone is reported for some rows only, either as once, few or many, or as a class for expanded clones.

clone size,J gene,V gene,D gene,CDR3 DNA,CDR3 protein
NA,TRBJ2-2,TRBV6-5,TRBD1,TGTGCCAGCAGCGACAGGGGGGGCACCGGGGAGCTGTTTTTT,CASSDRGGTGELFF
once,TRBJ1-1,TRBV6-6,NA,TGTGCCAGCAGTCTAAAACAGGGAAGGAACACTGAAGCTTTCTTT,CASSLKQGRNTEAFF
NA,TRBJ2-1,TRBV6-6,TRBD1,TGTGCCAGCAGTGGACAGGGTGTGGGGAATGAGCAGTTCTTC,CASSGQGVGNEQFF
NA,TRBJ1-5,TRBV5-8,TRBD1,TGTGCCAGCAGCCCGGGACAGGGAGGGAATCAGCCCCAGCATTTT,CASSPGQGGNQPQHF
NA,TRBJ1-1,TRBV2,TRBD1,TGTGCCAGCAAAAGGGACAGGGCGAACACTGAAGCTTTCTTT,CASKRDRANTEAFF
NA,TRBJ1-5,TRBV5-1,NA,TGCGCCAGCAGAGCAGGGTCAAATCAGCCCCAGCATTTT,CASRAGSNQPQHF
few,TRBJ1-2,TRBV6-5,TRBD1,TGTGCCAGCAGTCGAAGTCAGGGGGCGGGGGGCTACACCTTC,CASSRSQGAGGYTF
NA,TRBJ2-2,TRBV29-1,TRBD1,TGCAGCGTTGAGACAGGGAGCACCGGGGAGCTGTTTTTT,CSVETGSTGELFF
NA,TRBJ2-7,TRBV27,TRBD1,TGTGCCAGCAGTTTAGCACAGGGGGCGACCTACGAGCAGTACTTC,CASSLAQGATYEQYF
NA,TRBJ1-4,TRBV28,TRBD1,TGTGCCAGCAGTTTACAGGGGGGTTCGAATGAAAAACTGTTTTTT,CASSLQGGSNEKLFF
NA,TRBJ1-1,TRBV19,NA,TGTGCCAGTAGTATAATGGGACAAAACACTGAAGCTTTCTTT,CASSIMGQNTEAFF
NA,TRBJ2-7,TRBV27,TRBD1,TGTGCCAGCAGTTCAGGGGGCACCTACGAGCAGTACTTC,CASSSGGTYEQYF
NA,TRBJ1-5,TRBV2,TRBD1,TGTGCCACCGCCGGGACAGGAGGTCAGCCCCAGCATTTT,CATAGTGGQPQHF
NA,TRBJ2-5,TRBV25-1,NA,TGTGCCAGCAGTGCCCTCCGGACCCAGTACTTC,CASSALRTQYF
NA,TRBJ2-1,TRBV6-4,NA,TGTGCCAGCAGTGGGAGGTACAATGAGCAGTTCTTC,CASSGRYNEQFF
few,TRBJ2-5,TRBV2,NA,TGTGCCAGCAGTGACCTTGAGACCCAGTACTTC,CASSDLETQYF
NA,TRBJ1-4,TRBV7-2,TRBD1,TGTGCCAGCAGCCGTCAGGGACAGGGCGGGGAAAAACTGTTTTTT,CASSRQGQGGEKLFF
NA,TRBJ2-3,TRBV4-1,TRBD2,TGCGCCAGCAGCCAAGATTGGGAGGGGCAGCGGGCGAGCACAGATACGCAGTATTTT,CASSQDWEGQRASTDTQYF
NA,TRBJ1-1,TRBV5-5,TRBD1,TGTGCCAGCAGCTTACAGGGGGCCGGCATGAACACTGAAGCTTTCTTT,CASSLQGAGMNTEAFF
NA,TRBJ1-2,TRBV28,NA,TGTGCCAGCAGCCCACCCGACGGGGGGGGATATGGCTACACCTTC,CASSPPDGGGYGYTF
NA,TRBJ2-5,TRBV5-8,TRBD2,TGTGCCAGCAGCTTGGGACTAGCGGGGGGCCTCCAAGAGACCCAGTACTTC,CASSLGLAGGLQETQYF
NA,TRBJ1-2,TRBV7-2,TRBD1,TGTGCCAGCAGCTGGCCAGGGACAGGCCCCCGACTCTATGGCTACACCTTC,CASSWPGTGPRLYGYTF